The 26 T cell receptor beta chains given below trace back to one sample, sequenced in a study of cytomegalovirus exposure and HLA in healthy donors. TCRdb keeps only in-frame clones here, not all; method: immunoSEQ multiplex PCR. The sample shows some 110,000 clones, 88% of them seen only once. Sequencing was done on a sample of PBMCs. The receptors here all came from a young man in good health and CMV-seronegative.

This clone occurred once. The chain links TRBV10-3 to TRBJ2-3; 11 nucleotides agree with TRBD2. J was trimmed by 3 bases and V by 8 bases; bases with no gene match: 19. This CDR3 contains 19 residues. Germline lookup yields CDR1 ENHRY and CDR2 SYGVKD. The CDR3 DNA follows: TGTGCCATCCGCTCCGGAGGTAGCGGGGGGGCGGAATGGACAGATACGCAGTATTTT. Translating it yields CAIRSGGSGGAEWTDTQYF.

The chain recombines TRBV5-1 with TRBJ1-1, with D perhaps TRBD1 (6 bases). The CDR3 loop spans 16 amino acids. The V gene lost 2 bases and the J gene lost 5 bases, with 19 bases spanning the gap. The germline CDR1 and CDR2 sequences are SGHRS and YFSETQ. CDR3 residues: CASSLRGYRAVTEAFF. CDR3 DNA sequence: TGCGCCAGCAGCTTAAGAGGGTACAGGGCGGTAACTGAAGCTTTCTTT.

This chain links TRBV9 with TRBJ2-5; 10 nucleotides match TRBD1. This CDR3 spans 16 amino acids. Unmatched junction bases numbered 7, after V lost 0 bases and J lost 5 bases. Germline CDR1 is SGDLS and CDR2 is YYNGEE. The CDR3 bases are TGTGCCAGCAGCGTAGGAGGAGTGGGACAGGGGGAGACCCAGTACTTC. Translating it yields CASSVGGVGQGETQYF. Full variable domain (rest looked up from reference TRBV9 and TRBJ2-5): DSGVTQTPKHLITATGQRVTLRCSPRSGDLSVYWYQQSLDQGLQFLIQYYNGEERAKGNILERFSAQQFPDLHSELNLSSLELGDSALYFCASSVGGVGQGETQYFGPGTRLLVL.

This clone was seen only once. This chain joins TRBV7-6 and TRBJ1-1; the match to TRBD1 covers 7 bases. CDR1 is SGHVS, CDR2 FNYEAQ, per germline. This CDR3 is 15 amino acids long. The V and J ends lost 8 bases and 7 bases, in that order; junction bases with no gene match: 16. CDR3 amino acids: CASRKVGGSSVEAFF. In DNA form, the CDR3 reads TGTGCCAGCCGAAAAGTAGGGGGCTCGTCGGTTGAAGCTTTCTTT.

The chain combines TRBV28 with TRBJ1-4; D ambiguous. This CDR3 has 13 residues. Germline V gene sequence: CDR1 MDHEN, CDR2 SYDVKM. Deletions cut 10 bases from V and 1 base from J, with 10 bases between. The CDR3 sequence is CATAAGTNEKLFF. The CDR3 DNA reads as TGTGCCACCGCAGCAGGAACTAATGAAAAACTGTTTTTT.

This clone showed up just once. The J gene is TRBJ1-2, the V gene TRBV4-1; D may be TRBD1 (6 bases). The CDR3 contains 14 residues. V lost 4 bases and J 5 bases, leaving 14 bases between the germline ends. Germline V gene sequence: CDR1 MGHRA, CDR2 YSYEKL. This CDR3 reads CASSPPHGQYGYTF. Written as DNA, the CDR3 is TGCGCCAGCAGCCCCCCGCATGGACAGTATGGCTACACCTTC.

The V gene is TRBV23-1, the J gene TRBJ1-2; 12 bases are a match to TRBD1. TRBV23-1 qualifies as an ORF whose function is uncertain. The CDR3 runs to 14 residues. The V segment lost 7 bases and the J segment 8 bases; nucleotides outside the gene matches: 8. CDR3 sequence (DNA): TGCGCCAGCATACGGGACAGGGGGCCTTTCGGCTACACCTTC. As protein: CASIRDRGPFGYTF.

The J gene is TRBJ2-2, the V gene TRBV2; D call uncertain. This CDR3 is 15 amino acids long. Trimming removed 4 bases at V and 4 bases at J, with 13 bases between. Looked up from germline, CDR1 is SNHLY and CDR2 is FYNNEI. The CDR3 DNA sequence: TGTGCCAGCAGTGTAACGTGGGCCGGCACCGGGGAGCTGTTTTTT. This translates into CASSVTWAGTGELFF. Full variable domain (missing parts from reference TRBV2 and TRBJ2-2): EPEVTQTPSHQVTQMGQEVILRCVPISNHLYFYWYRQILGQKVEFLVSFYNNEISEKSEIFDDQFSVERPDGSNFTLKIRSTKLEDSAMYFCASSVTWAGTGELFFGEGSRLTVL.

The chain combines TRBV11-1 with TRBJ2-3; 7 bases agree with TRBD2. Germline V gene lookup returns CDR1 SGHAT and CDR2 FQDESV (reference sequence). V shed 0 bases, J shed 4 bases, and the junction held 4 bases outside the gene matches. The CDR3 spans 15 residues. CDR3 loop: CASSLAGGNPDTQYF. CDR3 nucleotide sequence: TGTGCCAGCAGCTTAGCGGGAGGGAATCCAGATACGCAGTATTTT.

V and J are TRBV18 and TRBJ1-6, with 9 nucleotides matching TRBD1. Looked up from germline, CDR1 is KGHSH and CDR2 is LQKENI. This CDR3 spans 15 amino acids. J lost 6 bases, V lost 2 bases, and 2 bases had no gene match. CDR3 sequence reads: CASSPSDRGNSPLHF. CDR3 nucleotides: TGTGCCAGCTCACCATCGGACAGGGGTAATTCACCCCTCCACTTT.

This clone was counted once. The rearrangement uses TRBV7-2 and TRBJ2-7; 8 bases match TRBD1. The V segment lost 4 bases and the J segment 1 base; nucleotides outside the gene matches: 3. CDR3 length equals 14 residues. Germline CDR1 reads SGHTA; CDR2 reads FQGNSA. In DNA, the CDR3 is TGTGCCAGCAGCTCACAGGGGGAATCCTACGAGCAGTACTTC. This codes for CASSSQGESYEQYF.

Note on this clone: Germline is not matched at one junction end, which may reflect a read error. The chain uses TRBV5-6 and TRBJ2-5; D may be TRBD2 (6 bases). The CDR3 sequence is 14 residues long. CDR1 and CDR2 from the germline V gene are SGHDT and YYEEEE. CDR3 DNA sequence: TGTGCCAGCACCTTGAGGCGGGGCTGGGAGACCCAGTACTTC. Its protein is CASTLRRGWETQYF.

The chain has TRBV5-1 and TRBJ2-1; 12 nucleotides line up with TRBD1. The CDR3 loop spans 15 amino acids. In germline, CDR1 is SGHRS, CDR2 YFSETQ. The V gene end was trimmed by 2 bases and the J gene end by 5 bases; junction bases not matched to a gene: 2. The DNA of the CDR3 is TGCGCCAGCAGCTTCCGGGACAGGGGGCACAATGAGCAGTTCTTC. The encoded protein is CASSFRDRGHNEQFF.

This chain links TRBV30 with TRBJ2-7; no clear D. This CDR3 comprises 15 residues. Per the germline V gene, CDR1 is GTSNPN and CDR2 is SVGIG (reference sequence). Trimming took 7 bases from V and 1 from J, leaving 20 bases between them. The CDR3 reads CAFREVVAGSYEQYF. In DNA form, the CDR3 reads TGTGCCTTCAGAGAAGTAGTGGCCGGGTCCTACGAGCAGTACTTC.

The chain employs TRBV5-1 and TRBJ2-1, with TRBD2 matching 11 bases. The V and J ends lost 7 bases and 2 bases, in that order; junction bases with no gene match: 2. The germline V gene encodes CDR1 SGHRS and CDR2 YFSETQ. This CDR3 is 14 amino acids long. In DNA, the CDR3 is TGCGCCAGCTTTAGCGGGGGGGCCTACAATGAGCAGTTCTTC. Its protein is CASFSGGAYNEQFF.

The chain is built from TRBV18 and TRBJ2-1, with no clear D. CDR3 length: 14 amino acids. V gave up 2 bases and J gave up 0 bases, with 5 bases separating them. Germline CDR1 and CDR2: KGHSH and LQKENI. In nucleotides, the CDR3 is TGTGCCAGCTCACCAGAGTACTCCTACAATGAGCAGTTCTTC. This sequence encodes CASSPEYSYNEQFF.

The rearrangement links TRBV6-4 to TRBJ2-1; perhaps TRBD2 as D (6 bases). Germline V gene lookup returns CDR1 MRHNA and CDR2 SNTAGT. Trimming took off 0 bases at V and 7 bases at J, with 16 bases between the two ends. This CDR3 has 16 residues. CDR3 region: CASSDSGGTSRNEQFF. In DNA, the CDR3 is TGTGCCAGCAGTGACTCGGGCGGGACTTCGAGGAATGAGCAGTTCTTC.

The genes are TRBV6-5 and TRBJ2-6, with D possibly matching TRBD1 (5 bases). Trimming removed 8 bases from V and 12 bases from J, with 8 bases in between. This CDR3 contains 10 residues. CDR1 is MNHEY and CDR2 is SVGAGI in the germline V gene. The CDR3 DNA sequence: TGTGCCAGCGGACAAGGCGTCCTGACTTTC. Translated, it gives CASGQGVLTF.

The genes are TRBV14 and TRBJ1-4; 7 bases align to TRBD1. CDR1 is SGHDN, CDR2 FVKESK, per germline. The V and J ends lost 2 bases and 8 bases, in that order; junction bases with no gene match: 11. This CDR3 comprises 16 residues. CDR3 loop: CASSQTGTALGEKLFF. The DNA of the CDR3 is TGTGCCAGCAGCCAAACAGGGACAGCTTTGGGGGAAAAACTGTTTTTT.

The gene calls are TRBV18 and TRBJ2-3, with 15 positions matching TRBD2. The J segment lost 6 bases and the V segment lost 4 bases, leaving 8 bases of the junction unmatched. The CDR3 is 17 residues long. Germline CDR1 reads KGHSH; CDR2 reads LQKENI. The CDR3, as DNA: TGTGCCAGCTCACTAGGCGGACTAGCGGGGGGGCTGGATACGCAGTATTTT. Its protein product is CASSLGGLAGGLDTQYF.

The genes are TRBV27 and TRBJ1-1; the D gene is possibly TRBD1 (6 bases). Germline CDR1 and CDR2: MNHEY and SMNVEV (reference sequence). V lost 5 bases, J lost 4 bases, and 14 bases lay in between. This CDR3 is built from 14 residues. The CDR3 region is CASSQNTGITEAFF. CDR3 DNA: TGTGCCAGCAGTCAGAATACAGGGATCACTGAAGCTTTCTTT.

The chain is built from TRBV30 and TRBJ2-3; 7 bases map to TRBD2. Per germline, CDR1 GTSNPN and CDR2 SVGIG (reference sequence). There are 14 residues in the CDR3. V lost 2 bases to trimming and J lost 2 bases; unmatched junction nucleotides: 4. CDR3 amino acids: CAWSLGGSTDTQYF. The CDR3 DNA reads as TGTGCCTGGAGTTTGGGGGGGTCCACAGATACGCAGTATTTT.

The chain joins TRBV18 to TRBJ2-3; D gene unclear. The CDR3 runs 15 residues. Trimming shortened V by 1 base and J by 0 bases, and 8 bases separated the two germline ends. In germline, CDR1 is KGHSH, CDR2 LQKENI. The chain's CDR3 is CASSPRRESTDTQYF. CDR3 nucleotides: TGTGCCAGCTCACCACGGAGAGAGAGCACAGATACGCAGTATTTT.

The gene calls are TRBV6-1 and TRBJ1-1, with 8 bases aligning to TRBD1. The CDR3 totals 15 residues. Germline CDR1 MNHNS, CDR2 SASEGT. V lost 4 bases and J lost 1; bases outside the gene matches: 5. CDR3 region: CASSGPGQANTEAFF. The DNA of the CDR3 is TGTGCCAGCAGTGGTCCGGGACAGGCGAACACTGAAGCTTTCTTT.

The rearrangement uses TRBV27 and TRBJ2-6; maybe TRBD2 (7 bases). The V gene's germline CDR1 is MNHEY and CDR2 SMNVEV (reference sequence). This CDR3 has 16 amino acids. The V end lost 6 bases, the J end lost 1 base, and 13 bases lay between the germline ends. CDR3 residues: CASRQRGGSGANVLTF. In DNA, the CDR3 is TGTGCCAGCAGGCAAAGGGGGGGGTCTGGGGCCAACGTCCTGACTTTC.

V gene TRBV7-6 combines with J gene TRBJ2-2; possibly TRBD2 for D (5 bases). The V gene lost 3 bases and the J gene lost 0 bases, with 14 bases spanning the gap. The CDR3 sequence is 17 residues long. The V gene's germline CDR1 is SGHVS and CDR2 FNYEAQ. The CDR3 loop reads CASSFDKDSTNTGELFF. CDR3 sequence (DNA): TGTGCCAGCAGCTTCGATAAGGACTCTACGAACACCGGGGAGCTGTTTTTT. The whole variable domain, remainder taken from reference TRBV7-6 and TRBJ2-2, is GAGVSQSPRYKVTKRGQDVALRCDPISGHVSLYWYRQALGQGPEFLTYFNYEAQQDKSGLPNDRFSAERPEGSISTLTIQRTEQRDSAMYRCASSFDKDSTNTGELFFGEGSRLTVL.